This section outlines one T cell receptor beta chain sequence together with its context. The sample originates from a study of blood T cell repertoires in COVID-19. At the level of the study: COVID-19 samples from acute and convalescent phases originated in the United States, Italy and Spain.

Original processing methods: Estimation of nucleated cell counts was performed using reference gene primer amplification. Here immunoSEQ multiplex PCR was the method, and the copy in TCRdb shows in-frame clones only, minus some. The V and J calls and clone size are taken from that table; D and trimming were inferred from the DNA. The table has some 130,000 clones, about 85% seen once; the top ten hold approximately 4%. Per germline, CDR1 LNHDA and CDR2 SQIVND (reference sequence). The CDR3 spans 11 residues. The V gene lost 7 bases and the J gene lost 7 bases, with 10 bases spanning the gap. Specimen: peripheral blood. The genes are TRBV19 and TRBJ1-2; D ambiguous. This TCR was recovered from a human donor in a cohort sampled during active COVID-19. This CDR3 is CASNSVGGYTF. Here the CDR3 DNA reads TGTGCCAGTAATTCCGTCGGTGGCTACACCTTC.